These T cell receptor beta chains were read from a single sample in a study of Ad26.COV2.S vaccination and SARS-CoV-2 variants. Sequenced by immunoSEQ multiplex PCR; TCRdb stores in-frame clones only, minus some. Of about 450,000 clones listed, 89% are singletons. The sequences come from peripheral blood, collected in a trial of Ad26.COV2.S vaccine versus placebo. These receptors originate from a person between 18 and 65 years old who received the Ad26.COV2.S COVID-19 vaccine or a placebo. CDR3s include the opening cysteine and the closing phenylalanine or tryptophan.

J: TRBJ1-3
V: TRBV21-1
CDR3: CASSAKRAIYF

J: TRBJ2-3
V: TRBV4-3
CDR3: CASSLLFQGGSDTQYF

J: TRBJ1-2
V: TRBV4-2
CDR3: CASSQDLARGNYGYTF

J: TRBJ2-2
V: TRBV9
CDR3: CASSRRTGNTGELFF

J: TRBJ1-1
V: TRBV27
CDR3: CASKQGGYTEAFF

J: TRBJ2-1
V: TRBV18
CDR3: CASSTGASSYNEQFF

J: TRBJ1-1
V: TRBV29-1
CDR3: CSVPRFSRGKPAPNTEAFF

J: TRBJ1-3
V: TRBV6-5
CDR3: CASSYSTRVVPIYF

J: TRBJ2-3
V: TRBV4-2
CDR3: CASSRTPQGVRGTDTQYF

J: TRBJ2-3
V: TRBV10-3
CDR3: CAIRRTSGSATLSDTQYF

J: TRBJ2-3
V: TRBV19
CDR3: CASSPTGAGQGDTQYF

J: TRBJ1-2
V: TRBV9
CDR3: CASSVVDSNYGYTF

J: TRBJ1-1
V: TRBV25-1
CDR3: CASSALGRPGNTEAFF

J: TRBJ1-1
V: TRBV11-3
CDR3: CASSLDTNTEAFF

J: TRBJ2-5
V: TRBV7-2
CDR3: CASSLAGGGETQYF

J: TRBJ2-3
V: TRBV7-2
CDR3: CASSLQGGGVTDTQYF

J: TRBJ1-4
V: TRBV4-3
CDR3: CASSQESLDRVLANEKLFF

J: TRBJ2-7
V: TRBV6-6
CDR3: CASSYSTGDSSYEQYF

J: TRBJ1-5
V: TRBV4-2
CDR3: CASSQVEGGVDQPQHF